A selection of T cell receptor beta chains follows, all from one sample in a study of blood T cells in healthy people across ages. TCRdb independently ran MiXCR on the 5' RACE reads; one entry per CDR3 protein. This table holds under 1,000,000 distinct CDR3 sequences, 35% to 40% found once. The sample taken for sequencing was blood. The receptors shown here come from a man between 18 and 35 years old in good health. Each CDR3 is given with its conserved first and last residue. Each record gives: D gene, V gene, clone size, J gene, CDR3 DNA, CDR3 protein. The D gene is left open where the match is weak. Expanded clones are given a class, and other clones once, few, many or no size at all.

.	TRBV4-1	many	TRBJ1-5	TGCGCCAGCAGCCGGGGAGGCGGCAATCAGCCCCAGCATTTT	CASSRGGGNQPQHF
TRBD1	TRBV11-2	few	TRBJ2-7	TGTGCCAGCAGCTTAGATTCAGGACAGGGGACTCCCTACGAGCAGTACTTC	CASSLDSGQGTPYEQYF
.	TRBV6-2/TRBV6-3	many	TRBJ2-7	TGTGCCAGCAGTTTCGTACTGGGAAGCTACGAGCAGTACTTC	CASSFVLGSYEQYF
.	TRBV12-3/TRBV12-4	many	TRBJ2-1	TGTGCCAGCAGGGAGACTAGGGACTACAATGAGCAGTTCTTC	CASRETRDYNEQFF
.	TRBV5-6	few	TRBJ2-6	TGTGCCAGCAGCTACCGCTCTGGGGCCAACGTCCTGACTTTC	CASSYRSGANVLTF
.	TRBV28	.	TRBJ2-1	TGTGCCAGCAGTTTGGAGATCGAGACCCAGTTCTTC	CASSLEIETQFF
.	TRBV6-2/TRBV6-3	few	TRBJ1-5	TGTGCCAGCAGTTACCTGAGTAGCAATCAGCCCCAGCATTTT	CASSYLSSNQPQHF
TRBD1	TRBV6-6	.	TRBJ1-5	TGTGCCAGCAGCTACGGGACAGGCAAGCAGCCCCAGCATTTT	CASSYGTGKQPQHF
.	TRBV12-3/TRBV12-4	.	TRBJ2-3	TGTGCCAGCAACGTGGGGGTGACGGGGGATACGCAGTATTTT	CASNVGVTGDTQYF
.	TRBV13	many	TRBJ2-5	TGTGCCAGCAGCTTAATTCGGGGGCAGGTGGAAGAGACCCAGTACTTC	CASSLIRGQVEETQYF
.	TRBV29-1	few	TRBJ2-2	TGCAGCGTTGCGACAGAACCGAACACCGGGGAGCTGTTTTTT	CSVATEPNTGELFF
.	TRBV20-1	many	TRBJ1-2	TGCAGTGCTACCCCCACCGGGGACTATGGCTACACCTTC	CSATPTGDYGYTF
.	TRBV5-5	many	TRBJ1-6	TGTGCCAGCAGCTCGGGCCCTCACAGCTATAATTCACCCCTCCACTTT	CASSSGPHSYNSPLHF
TRBD2	TRBV5-1	many	TRBJ2-3	TGCGCCAGCAGCCTGGCGCGGGGGTACACAGATACGCAGTATTTT	CASSLARGYTDTQYF
.	TRBV6-6	.	TRBJ1-5	TGTGCCAGCAGTTACTCGGAGGGCTCGCATCAGCCCCAGCATTTT	CASSYSEGSHQPQHF
.	TRBV6-5	few	TRBJ1-1	TGTGCCAGCAGTTCTCGTACTGAAGCTTTCTTT	CASSSRTEAFF
.	TRBV14	few	TRBJ2-5	TGTGCCAGCAGCCAAGAGTTGGCAGCAGAGACCCAGTACTTC	CASSQELAAETQYF
.	TRBV6-4	many	TRBJ2-3	TGTGCCAGCAGTGTTGAACCTAGCACAGATACGCAGTATTTT	CASSVEPSTDTQYF
.	TRBV4-1	few	TRBJ2-7	TGCGCCAGCAGCCAAGATTCGCTAGGGGCCCAGTACTTC	CASSQDSLGAQYF
.	TRBV6-2/TRBV6-3	.	TRBJ1-5	TGTGCCAGCAGTCCTGCGGGGATCGGAGGCGGGAGCAATCAGCCCCAGCATTTT	CASSPAGIGGGSNQPQHF
.	TRBV5-6	once	TRBJ2-3	TGTACCAGCAGAGGGACCGGCTCGTGGACGCAGTATTTT	CTSRGTGSWTQYF
TRBD1	TRBV12-3/TRBV12-4	many	TRBJ2-5	TGTGCCAGCAGCTTACAGGGGTTGGGTGAGACCCAGTACTTC	CASSLQGLGETQYF
.	TRBV6-4	.	TRBJ2-7	TGTGCCGGCAGTTCCTGCTACGAGCAGTACTTC	CAGSSCYEQYF
.	TRBV9	.	TRBJ2-1	TGTGCCAGCAGCGTGGATCGTCCCGGGTACAATGAGCAGTTCTTC	CASSVDRPGYNEQFF
TRBD2	TRBV29-1	.	TRBJ2-3	TGCAGCGCCGCGTTTACAGCGGGGTGGACAGATACGCAGTATTTT	CSAAFTAGWTDTQYF
.	TRBV9	.	TRBJ2-4	TGTGCCGGCAGCCCACTCGGTCACCCCGTGGATGAGCAGTACTTC	CAGSPLGHPVDEQYF
.	TRBV7-2	.	TRBJ2-5	TGTGCCAGCAGCCCACGGTCCGAGGGGACCCAGTACTTC	CASSPRSEGTQYF
TRBD1	TRBV14	few	TRBJ1-1	TGTGCCAGCAGCAGGGAAGGACAGGGGGCTTTCGAAGCTTTCTTT	CASSREGQGAFEAFF
TRBD1	TRBV25-1	.	TRBJ1-2	TGTGCCAGCAGTGGACCCGGCAGGGGGTCCTATGGCTACACCTTC	CASSGPGRGSYGYTF
TRBD2	TRBV5-1	.	TRBJ2-1	TGCGCCAGCAGCGAGACTAGCGGGGAAATAAATGAGCAGTTCTTC	CASSETSGEINEQFF
.	TRBV20-1	few	TRBJ1-1	TGCAGTGCTTTAGGGTTGGACACTGAAGCTTTCTTT	CSALGLDTEAFF
.	TRBV27	.	TRBJ2-7	TGTGCCAGCAGTAGGGCAGATACCTACGAGCAGTACTTC	CASSRADTYEQYF
.	TRBV4-1	many	TRBJ1-2	TGCGCCAGCAGCCAAGTAGTAGGGGGGGGCAGTTTCTATGGCTACACCTTC	CASSQVVGGGSFYGYTF
.	TRBV5-1	.	TRBJ1-2	TGCGCCAGCAGCTTGGAAGCAGAGAACTATGGCTACACCTTC	CASSLEAENYGYTF
TRBD1	TRBV3-1	.	TRBJ1-2	TGTGCCAGCAGTTACCGGGACAGAAAGGCGACGGATGGCTACACCTTC	CASSYRDRKATDGYTF
TRBD2	TRBV5-1	few	TRBJ2-3	TGCGCCAGCAGCCTCTATAGCGGGGGGGACGTCACAGATACGCAGTATTTT	CASSLYSGGDVTDTQYF
.	TRBV5-1	many	TRBJ1-2	TGCGCCAGCAGCTTGGCTGCAGGGGCCAACTATGGCTACACCTTC	CASSLAAGANYGYTF
.	TRBV6-2/TRBV6-3	.	TRBJ2-1	TGTGCCAGCAGTTACTCGATTAACGGGGCCAATGAGCAGTTCTTC	CASSYSINGANEQFF
.	TRBV29-1	many	TRBJ2-7	TGCAGTGCCATCGACAGGGAGGACTACGAGCAGTACTTC	CSAIDREDYEQYF
.	TRBV12-3/TRBV12-4	.	TRBJ1-2	TGTGCCAGCCGGCGGGCGAGAACCTATCATGGCTACACCTTC	CASRRARTYHGYTF
.	TRBV9	.	TRBJ1-2	TGTGCCAGCAGCGGGGTGCGGGAAGCTAACTATGGCTACACCTTC	CASSGVREANYGYTF
.	TRBV7-8	.	TRBJ1-3	TGTGCCAGCAGCTTGAGGAGCTCTGGAAACACCATATATTTT	CASSLRSSGNTIYF
.	TRBV30	.	TRBJ2-3	TGTGCCTGGACCCACACAGATACGCAGTATTTT	CAWTHTDTQYF
.	TRBV7-2	once	TRBJ2-7	TGTGCCAGCAGCTCCAGACCCGGCTACAATGAGCAGTACTTC	CASSSRPGYNEQYF
TRBD1	TRBV20-1	few	TRBJ1-2	TGCGGAGTCCAGGGGGCTTATGGCTACACCTTC	CGVQGAYGYTF
.	TRBV4-2	.	TRBJ1-5	TGTGCCAGCAGCCAAGGTCCAGGCGGCCTCAATCAGCCCCAGCATTTT	CASSQGPGGLNQPQHF
.	TRBV5-3	few	TRBJ2-3	TGTGCCAGAAGCTTGCAACAGCGACCAGATACGCAGTATTTT	CARSLQQRPDTQYF